This record covers a single TCR beta chain. The target of this receptor is not known. Base qualities are missing; no much larger clone stands one base away. This specimen comes from a study of siplizumab effects on memory and regulatory T cells (dated by TCRdb to the late 2010s). The study in broad terms: The study examined how the anti-CD2 antibody siplizumab affects alloreactive T-cell subsets in allogeneic mixed lymphocyte reactions built from human PBMCs.

Trimming takes 5 bases from V and 7 bases from J, and the germline ends sit 17 bases apart. The CDR3 spans 13 residues, from the cysteine through the phenylalanine. Just CDR3 DNA is preserved here, 39 bases in frame from base 1. Looking up the germline V gene (reference sequence) yields CDR1 GTSNPN and CDR2 SVGIG. Sorted unstimulated T cells and proliferating T cells recovered from mixed lymphocyte reactions underwent TCRbeta CDR3 sequencing. Fresh whole blood from approximately ten HLA-typed healthy donors was used to isolate PBMCs. What the study reported, not specific to this receptor: The cumulative frequency of alloreactive sequences that could be traced back to unstimulated CD4+ memory T cells was significantly reduced by siplizumab. No functional confirmation was obtained for the suppressive function of proliferating Tregs from siplizumab cultures. Among mappable alloreactive CD4+ clones, an average Treg-derived fraction of over 60% was observed with siplizumab, compared with less than 35% in control reactions. Roughly 75-95% of proliferating CD4+ or CD8+ clones could not be assigned a naive or memory phenotype. Compared with memory T cells, unstimulated naive T cells appeared more diverse, and naive cells seemed to make a substantial contribution to the alloresponse. Because sequences at frequencies below about 10^-5 were poorly captured, only a minor fraction of alloreactive clones could be mapped back to unstimulated subsets.

Library preparation used the immunoSEQ multiplex PCR assay. Roughly 10^5 TCR templates per sample were assayed on the deep sequencing platform. Genomic DNA extracted from sorted T cells was used for TCRbeta CDR3 sequencing. From the authors' description of their analysis: The R programming language was used for clonal analysis of TCRbeta CDR3 data. Comparing unstimulated samples against CFSE-low samples taken after the reaction was how alloreactive CD4+ and CD8+ clones were defined. Regulatory or non-regulatory origin of alloreactive CD4+ clones was assigned by matching sequences to the sorted unstimulated Treg and non-Treg repertoires. This is the immuneACCESS table as TCRdb keeps it, with only in-frame sequences that have V and J called. A part of the clones is gone; compared with another copy, unresolved V genes explain less than half, and the rest is unexplained. V, J and clone size are those of that table, while D and trimming were read from the DNA. The sample includes 100,000 to 120,000 clones, with roughly 92% observed a single time. Approximately 1.2% of the sample is in the top ten clones.

The sequence derives from a human donor in good health. The specimen sequenced was CD4+ T cells sorted from blood. The rearrangement combines TRBV30 with TRBJ1-2, with the D segment identity uncertain. The DNA sequence follows: TGTGCCTGGGAGGGCCGAACGAATAGTGGCTACACCTTC. Its protein product is CAWEGRTNSGYTF.